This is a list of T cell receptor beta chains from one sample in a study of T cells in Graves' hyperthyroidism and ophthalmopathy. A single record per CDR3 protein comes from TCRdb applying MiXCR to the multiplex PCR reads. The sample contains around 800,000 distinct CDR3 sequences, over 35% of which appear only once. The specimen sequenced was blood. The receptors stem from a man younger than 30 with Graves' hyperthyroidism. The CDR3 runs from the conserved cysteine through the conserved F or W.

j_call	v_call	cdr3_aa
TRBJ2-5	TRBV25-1	CATQGPAGGQETQYF
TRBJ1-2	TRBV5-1	CASSLEGPSNYGYTF
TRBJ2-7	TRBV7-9	CASIPLGDEQYF
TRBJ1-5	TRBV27	CASSLGTGLSPQHF
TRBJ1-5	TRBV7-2	CASSLGQRGRETQHF
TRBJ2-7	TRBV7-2	CAGSLYGSYEQYF
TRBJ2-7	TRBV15	CATSRETGYEQYF
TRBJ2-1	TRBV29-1	CSVAAGTSYNEQFF
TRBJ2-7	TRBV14	CASSAELRKDRPYEQYF
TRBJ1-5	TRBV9	CASSDGTVSQPQHF
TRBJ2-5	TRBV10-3	CAISESGSYQETQYF
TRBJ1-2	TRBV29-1	CSVVTAYGYTF
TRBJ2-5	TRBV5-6	CASSQGRYQETQYF
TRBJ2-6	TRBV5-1	CASSFGRGSGGANVLTF
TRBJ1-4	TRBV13	CASSLWNELNEKLFF
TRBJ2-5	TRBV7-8	CASSLRGAYQYF
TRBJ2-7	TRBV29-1	CSVLGQGVEQYF
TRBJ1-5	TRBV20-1	CSARGGGLGNQPQHF
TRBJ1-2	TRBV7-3	CASSLNGQVAANYGYTF
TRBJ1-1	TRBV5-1	CASSLMGSTLTNTEAFF
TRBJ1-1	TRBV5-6	CASRNWGSTEAFF
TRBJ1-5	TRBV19	CASSIWTVNQPQHF
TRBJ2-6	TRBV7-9	CASSLKGQQSPGANVLTF
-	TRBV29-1	CSVGTSYGEQFF
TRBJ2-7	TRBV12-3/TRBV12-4	CASRKLAGSYEQYF
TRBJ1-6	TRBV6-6	CASSYSWTGYNSPLHF
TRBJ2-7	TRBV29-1	CSAGLGTYEQYF
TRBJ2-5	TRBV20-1	CSARGPGLAETQYF
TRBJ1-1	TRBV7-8	CASSLTTGANTEAFF
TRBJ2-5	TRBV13	CASSPGTEAQETQYF
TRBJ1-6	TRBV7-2	CASSYTGGSPLHF
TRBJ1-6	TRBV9	CASSYSKQYNSPLHF
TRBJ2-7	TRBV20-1	CSAEVGDYEQYF
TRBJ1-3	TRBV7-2	CASSLGTGAGNTIYF
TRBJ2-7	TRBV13	CASSPGTGVWEQYF
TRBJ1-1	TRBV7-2	CASSLALAGSTEAFF
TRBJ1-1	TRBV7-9	CASSLVPRENEAFF
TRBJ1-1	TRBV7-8	CASSPLAGNTEAFF
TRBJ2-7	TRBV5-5	CASSLATGRSYEQYF
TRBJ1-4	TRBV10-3	CATGTGDNEKLFF
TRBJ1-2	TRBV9	CASSVTEGNGYTF
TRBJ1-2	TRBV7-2	CASSLAAGQEFAYGYTF
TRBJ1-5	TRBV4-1	CASSQEWGNQPQHF
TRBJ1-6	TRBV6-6	CASSERGGLGSSPLHF
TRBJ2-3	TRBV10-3	CAIRTGTTRTDTQYF
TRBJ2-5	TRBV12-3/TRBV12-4	CASSYVGLAGGARQETQYF
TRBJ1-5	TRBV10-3	CAISEGRRNQPQHF
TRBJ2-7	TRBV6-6	CASKRQGSYEQYF
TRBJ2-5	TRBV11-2	CASSLDSGVGGETQYF
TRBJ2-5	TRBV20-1	CSARGSGVVAGMETQYF
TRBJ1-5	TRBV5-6	CASSRVGGGTGDQPQHF
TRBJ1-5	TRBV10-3	CASKGTSNQPQHF
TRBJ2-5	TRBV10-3	CAISGGRTGQETQYF